The 5 T cell receptor beta chains below were found in one sample sequenced in a study of shared clonotypes between healthy human individuals. TCRdb keeps only in-frame clones here, not all; method: immunoSEQ multiplex PCR. The table includes hundreds of thousands of clones, approximately 75% detected once. The sample comprised memory CD4+ T cells sorted from blood. The subset denotes: CD45RA-negative fraction. The receptor source for this set is a woman in her twenties or thirties in good health.

CDR3 sequence (DNA): TGCAGCGTTGAATTGGGACAGTCCTACGAGCAGTACTTC. Translated: CSVELGQSYEQYF. The chain recombines TRBV29-1 with TRBJ2-7; 7 bases map to TRBD1. The CDR3 length is 13 residues. Germline loops: CDR1 SQVTM, CDR2 ANQGSEA. Germline trimming cut 2 bases from V and 1 base from J; bases unmatched to any gene: 2.

The CDR3 is CASSPDTGAEQYF. The CDR3 DNA reads as TGTGCCAGCTCCCCCGATACAGGGGCAGAGCAGTACTTC. This rearrangement joins TRBV18 to TRBJ2-7, with TRBD1 identical over 7 bases. Losses at the gene ends were 6 bases for V and 7 bases for J; bases not matched to a gene: 9. Germline values: CDR1 KGHSH, CDR2 LQKENI. The CDR3 runs to 13 residues. Together with reference TRBV18 and TRBJ2-7, the CDR3 gives the full variable domain: NAGVMQNPRHLVRRRGQEARLRCSPMKGHSHVYWYRQLPEEGLKFMVYLQKENIIDESGMPKERFSAEFPKEGPSILRIQQVVRGDSAAYFCASSPDTGAEQYFGPGTRLTVT.

J is TRBJ1-3 and V is TRBV25-1; D possibly corresponds to TRBD1 (5 bases). V was clipped by 1 base and J by 0 bases, with 13 bases between them. Germline loops: CDR1 MGHDK, CDR2 SYGVNS. CDR3 length equals 17 residues. The CDR3 sequence is CASSESMDTASGNTIYF. CDR3 nucleotides: TGTGCCAGCAGTGAATCTATGGACACCGCCTCTGGAAACACCATATATTTT.

The genes are TRBV9 and TRBJ2-1; unclear D gene. CDR1 and CDR2 (germline): SGDLS, YYNGEE. The CDR3 extends over 16 amino acids. V was cut by 0 bases and J by 4 bases, with 14 bases left in between. The CDR3 bases are TGTGCCAGCAGCGTAGAAGGCGGAGCCATATACAATGAGCAGTTCTTC. This sequence encodes CASSVEGGAIYNEQFF.

The rearrangement joins TRBV11-3 to TRBJ2-1, with TRBD2 as a possible D gene (5 bases). Trimming took off 5 bases at V and 9 bases at J, with 11 bases between the two ends. This CDR3 contains 12 residues. Germline loops: CDR1 SGHNT, CDR2 YENEEA. The CDR3 loop is CASSPGSGEQFF. In nucleotides, the CDR3 is TGTGCCAGCAGCCCTGGGAGCGGTGAGCAGTTCTTC.